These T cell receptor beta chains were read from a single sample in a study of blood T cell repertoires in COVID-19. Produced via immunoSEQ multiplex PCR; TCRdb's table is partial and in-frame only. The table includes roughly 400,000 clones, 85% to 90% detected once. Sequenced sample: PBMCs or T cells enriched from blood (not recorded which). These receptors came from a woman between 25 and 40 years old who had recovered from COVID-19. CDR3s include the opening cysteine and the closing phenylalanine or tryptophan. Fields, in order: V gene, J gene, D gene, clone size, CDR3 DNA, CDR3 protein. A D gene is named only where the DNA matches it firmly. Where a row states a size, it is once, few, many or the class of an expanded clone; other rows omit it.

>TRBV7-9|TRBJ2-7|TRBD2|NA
TGTGCCAGCAGCTTTGCGGGACTAGCATTGAAGCAGTACTTC
CASSFAGLALKQYF
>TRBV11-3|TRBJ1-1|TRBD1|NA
TGTGCCAGCAGCCCAGGGGGTCTGAACACTGAAGCTTTCTTT
CASSPGGLNTEAFF
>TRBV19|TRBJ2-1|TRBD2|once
TGTGCCAGTAGTTCAGAGACTAGCGGGAGATGGAATGAGCAGTTCTTC
CASSSETSGRWNEQFF
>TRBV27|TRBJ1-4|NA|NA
TGTGCCAGCAGTTTGTTCAGGTCTAATGAAAAACTGTTTTTT
CASSLFRSNEKLFF
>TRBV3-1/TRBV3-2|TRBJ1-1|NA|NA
TGTGCCAGCAGCAGGGTGGGGCCGAACACTGAAGCTTTCTTT
CASSRVGPNTEAFF
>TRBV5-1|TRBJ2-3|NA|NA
TGCGCCAGCAGCTCCCGTACCAGGGAAACAGATACGCAGTATTTT
CASSSRTRETDTQYF
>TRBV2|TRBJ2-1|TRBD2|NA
TGTGCCAGCACGGGAGGTCACTATGAGCAGTTCTTC
CASTGGHYEQFF
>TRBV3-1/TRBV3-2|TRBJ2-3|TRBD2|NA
TGTGCCAGCAGCCCGGGGACACTAGCGGGCACAGATACGCAGTATTTT
CASSPGTLAGTDTQYF
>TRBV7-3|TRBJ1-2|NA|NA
TGTGCCAGCAGCTCCAATTCAGGGTTAGGCTACACCTTC
CASSSNSGLGYTF
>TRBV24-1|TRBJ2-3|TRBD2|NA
TGTGCCACCAGCACCGCAGCGGGGGTCACAGATACGCAGTATTTT
CATSTAAGVTDTQYF
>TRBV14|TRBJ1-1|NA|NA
TGTGCCAGCAGCCAAGTGAGGAACACTGAAGCTTTCTTT
CASSQVRNTEAFF
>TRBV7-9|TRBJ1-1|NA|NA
TGTGCCAGCAGCTTAGGCGCCGCGAACACTGAAGCTTTCTTT
CASSLGAANTEAFF
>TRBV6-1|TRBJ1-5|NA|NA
TGTGCCAGCAGTGAAGCCCAGGGACAGCCCCAGCATTTT
CASSEAQGQPQHF
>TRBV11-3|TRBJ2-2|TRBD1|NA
TGTGCCAGCAGCCCTATATGGACAGGGTACACCGGGGAGCTGTTTTTT
CASSPIWTGYTGELFF
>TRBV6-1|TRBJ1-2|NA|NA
TGTGCCAGCAGTGAAATTCAAGGCGGGGGCTACACCTTC
CASSEIQGGGYTF
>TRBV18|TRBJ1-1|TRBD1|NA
TGTGCCAGCTCACCAGAGGCAGGGGGCCTGAACACTGAAGCTTTCTTT
CASSPEAGGLNTEAFF
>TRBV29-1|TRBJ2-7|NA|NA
TGCAGCGTTTTGGAGGGCCGCGACGAGCAGTACTTC
CSVLEGRDEQYF
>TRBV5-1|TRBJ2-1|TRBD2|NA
TGCGCCAGCAGCATACGGACTAGCGGGGGTTTTAATGAGCAGTTCTTC
CASSIRTSGGFNEQFF
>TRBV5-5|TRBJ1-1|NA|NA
TGTGCCAGCAGCTTCGGGAGATACACTGAAGCTTTCTTT
CASSFGRYTEAFF
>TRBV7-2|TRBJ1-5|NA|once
TGTGCCAGCAGCTTAAACGAGGTTCTCGATAGCAATCAGCCCCAGCATTTT
CASSLNEVLDSNQPQHF
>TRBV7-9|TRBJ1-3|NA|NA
TGTGCCAGCAGCTTAGAGGGAGGGTCGGGAAACACCATATATTTT
CASSLEGGSGNTIYF
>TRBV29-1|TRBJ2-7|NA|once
TGCAGCGTCGCGGACGGGAACTACGAGCAGTACTTC
CSVADGNYEQYF
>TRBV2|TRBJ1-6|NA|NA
TGTGCCAGCAGTCCCCCGACAGGACAAAATTCACCCCTCCACTTT
CASSPPTGQNSPLHF
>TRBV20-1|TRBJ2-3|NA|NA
TGCAGTGCTAGTGCCACCCAAACTTGGTATAGCACAGATACGCAGTATTTT
CSASATQTWYSTDTQYF
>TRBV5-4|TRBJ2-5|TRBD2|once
TGTGCCAGCAGCTTGTCGGGAGGGGGTCAAGAGACCCAGTACTTC
CASSLSGGGQETQYF
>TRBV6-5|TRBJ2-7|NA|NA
TGTGCCAGCAGTTACGACAGATACGAGCAGTACTTC
CASSYDRYEQYF
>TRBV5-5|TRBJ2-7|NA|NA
TGTGCCAGCAGCTTGGTACCTACCTACGAGCAGTACTTC
CASSLVPTYEQYF
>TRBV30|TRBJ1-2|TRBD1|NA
TGTGCCTGGGACCCCGGACAGGGGGCTGGCTACACCTTC
CAWDPGQGAGYTF
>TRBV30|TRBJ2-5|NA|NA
TGTGCCTGGAGTCCGTTCGGGGGGCTATTGGAGACCCAGTACTTC
CAWSPFGGLLETQYF
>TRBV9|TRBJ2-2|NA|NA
TGTGCCAGCACCTTAGCTGGGAACACCGGGGAGCTGTTTTTT
CASTLAGNTGELFF
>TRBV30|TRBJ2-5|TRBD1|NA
TGTGCCTGGCGGACAGGGGCGGAAGAGACCCAGTACTTC
CAWRTGAEETQYF
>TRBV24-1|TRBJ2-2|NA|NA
TGTGCCACCAGTGACCCACCAGGGGCCACCGGGGAGCTGTTTTTT
CATSDPPGATGELFF
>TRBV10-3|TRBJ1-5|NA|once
TGTGCCATCAGTGAGGAGAGGGGACACAATCAGCCCCAGCATTTT
CAISEERGHNQPQHF
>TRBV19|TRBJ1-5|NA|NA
TGTGCCAGTAGTATGAGGAAGGGCAATCAGCCCCAGCATTTT
CASSMRKGNQPQHF
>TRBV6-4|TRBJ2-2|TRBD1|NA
TGTGCCAGCAAGGGACAGGGCGACCACGGGGAGCTGTTTTTT
CASKGQGDHGELFF
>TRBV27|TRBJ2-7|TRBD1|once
TGTGCCAGCAGAAAAAAGGCAGGGGGCGAGGGATACGAGCAGTACTTC
CASRKKAGGEGYEQYF
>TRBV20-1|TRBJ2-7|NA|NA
TGCAGTGCTCGCCAGGGCTACGAGCAGTACTTC
CSARQGYEQYF
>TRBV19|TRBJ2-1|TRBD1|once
TGTGCCAGTAGTCAGAGCCAGGGGGTGCAGTTCTTC
CASSQSQGVQFF
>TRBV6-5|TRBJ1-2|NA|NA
TGTGCCAGCAGTTTAGGGGGGGGCTATGGCTACACCTTC
CASSLGGGYGYTF
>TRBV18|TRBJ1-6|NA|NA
TGTGCCAGCTCACCAGGACAGAAGAATTCACCCCTCCACTTT
CASSPGQKNSPLHF
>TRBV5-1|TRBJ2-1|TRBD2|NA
TGCGCCAGCAGCGTGACTAGCGGGTATAGTGAGCAGTTCTTC
CASSVTSGYSEQFF
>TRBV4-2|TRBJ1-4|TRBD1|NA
TGTGCCAGCAGCCATGGGACAGTTAATGAAAAACTGTTTTTT
CASSHGTVNEKLFF
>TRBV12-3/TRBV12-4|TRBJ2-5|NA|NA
TGTGCCAGCAAAGAGCTTCCTAGGGAGACCCAGTACTTC
CASKELPRETQYF
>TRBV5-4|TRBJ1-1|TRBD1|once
TGTGCCAGCAGCCCCCCCGGACAGGGAGCTTTGAACACTGAAGCTTTCTTT
CASSPPGQGALNTEAFF
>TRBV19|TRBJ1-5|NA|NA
TGTGCCAGTAGTATTTACCCAGGGATGCCTCAGCCCCAGCATTTT
CASSIYPGMPQPQHF
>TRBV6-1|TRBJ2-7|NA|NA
TGTGCCAGCAGTGAGAGGGTTTACGAGCAGTACTTC
CASSERVYEQYF
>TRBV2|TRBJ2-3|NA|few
TGTGCCAGCAGTGAATTACAGATGAGCACAGATACGCAGTATTTT
CASSELQMSTDTQYF
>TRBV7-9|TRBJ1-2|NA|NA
TGTGCCAGCAGCTTAGCTGGGCAGAGCTCTGGCTACACCTTC
CASSLAGQSSGYTF
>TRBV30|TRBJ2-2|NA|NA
TGTGCCTGGAAGGGGTCCACCGGGGAGCTGTTTTTT
CAWKGSTGELFF